This T cell receptor (beta chain) appears in the sequencing data of a study of cytomegalovirus exposure and HLA in healthy donors. Study context: HLA-typed donors contributed 80 million to 85 million unique TCRs, which were held in an early data release. Study findings and constraints: Immune exposure information comprised only CMV serostatus. A few CMV-associated chains were confirmed in vitro to be specific for CMV antigens.

The PCR was carried out with 60 Vbeta primers and 13 Jbeta primers. Data came from immunoSEQ multiplex PCR; TCRdb stores just in-frame clones and leaves some out. The repertoire holds about 160,000 clones, with more than 65% as singletons. Germline lookup yields CDR1 KGHSH and CDR2 LQKENI. With 6 bases clipped from V and 4 bases from J, the junction kept 12 bases outside the gene matches. The CDR3 covers 16 residues. Details on this clone: Its antigen is as yet unknown.

The genes are TRBV18 and TRBJ2-1; 7 bases align to TRBD2. The sequence was obtained from a man aged 50-60 years in good health and CMV-seropositive. The sample was PBMCs. The CDR3 spells CASSPFETGGYNEQFF. The CDR3 DNA reads as TGTGCCAGCTCTCCTTTTGAGACGGGAGGTTACAATGAGCAGTTCTTC.